The 28 T cell receptor beta chains reported below all come from one sample, sequenced in a study of cytomegalovirus exposure and HLA in healthy donors. Amplification used 60 Vbeta primers and 13 Jbeta primers. Using immunoSEQ multiplex PCR, the repertoire was profiled, and TCRdb retains in-frame clones only, with some absent. Of about 140,000 clones in the sample, about 84% are singletons; the top ten hold around 2.5%. The sequenced sample was PBMCs. The receptor source for this set is a woman between 18 and 30 years old in good health and CMV-seropositive.

The V call is TRBV6-6, the J call TRBJ1-5, with 8 bases matching TRBD1. The CDR3 totals 15 residues. After removal of 0 bases from V and 5 bases from J, the junction contained 3 bases not matched to a gene. Germline V gene lookup returns CDR1 MNHNY and CDR2 SVGAGI (reference sequence). CDR3 sequence (DNA): TGTGCCAGCAGTTACTCCGGGACAGGAGATCAGCCCCAGCATTTT. This sequence encodes CASSYSGTGDQPQHF.

The chain couples TRBV5-1 to TRBJ2-7, with D possibly TRBD2 on 6 matching bases. The CDR3 consists of 16 residues. Germline CDR1 and CDR2: SGHRS and YFSETQ. Trimming cost V 4 bases and J 2 bases, with 19 bases left between them. The CDR3 spells CASSPFPQGGTYEQYF. The CDR3 DNA reads as TGCGCCAGCAGCCCGTTCCCCCAGGGAGGCACCTACGAGCAGTACTTC.

J is TRBJ1-5 and V is TRBV6-6; 7 nucleotides match TRBD1. V lost 4 bases to trimming and J lost 2 bases; unmatched junction nucleotides: 8. The CDR3 contains 16 residues. Germline lookup yields CDR1 MNHNY and CDR2 SVGAGI (reference sequence). The DNA of the CDR3 is TGTGCCAGCAGTTTTAATGACAGGGCGGGCAATCAGCCCCAGCATTTT. It translates to CASSFNDRAGNQPQHF.

This chain connects TRBV7-9 to TRBJ1-1, with D unresolved. Looked up from germline, CDR1 is SEHNR and CDR2 is FQNEAQ (reference sequence). V was cut by 6 bases and J by 5 bases, with 13 bases left in between. This CDR3 contains 13 residues. The chain's CDR3 is CASRQESRTEAFF. DNA of the CDR3: TGTGCCAGCAGGCAGGAATCTCGAACTGAAGCTTTCTTT.

This chain joins TRBV6-1 and TRBJ1-2, with D possibly matching TRBD1 (6 bases). Germline values: CDR1 MNHNS, CDR2 SASEGT. The CDR3 is 12 residues long. V lost 6 bases, J lost 10 bases, and 15 bases lay in between. The CDR3 loop is CASRGNRDLYTF. The DNA for the CDR3 is TGTGCCAGCAGAGGTAACAGGGACCTCTACACCTTC.

Here the CDR3 reads CAWKLGMNTEAFF. The CDR3 bases are TGTGCCTGGAAGCTAGGTATGAACACTGAAGCTTTCTTT. The chain uses TRBV30 and TRBJ1-1; D is unclear. The germline V gene has CDR1 GTSNPN and CDR2 SVGIG (reference sequence). Trimming stripped 4 bases from V and 0 bases from J, with 9 bases between. The CDR3 runs 13 residues.

This clone has a handful of counts. V usage is TRBV19 and J usage is TRBJ1-4, with 8 bases that match TRBD1. After removal of 5 bases from V and 8 bases from J, the junction contained 7 bases not matched to a gene. This CDR3 is built from 14 residues. The germline CDR1 and CDR2 sequences are LNHDA and SQIVND (reference sequence). CDR3 sequence: CASSSRGLGEKLFF. The CDR3 bases are TGTGCCAGTAGTTCCAGGGGGCTTGGGGAAAAACTGTTTTTT.

The rearrangement joins TRBV6-5 to TRBJ2-7; D gene uncertain. The CDR3 loop spans 14 amino acids. V was trimmed by 4 bases and J by 0 bases, leaving 10 bases between them. CDR1 MNHEY and CDR2 SVGAGI come from the germline V gene. CDR3 loop: CASSSDRSSYEQYF. Written as DNA, the CDR3 is TGTGCCAGCAGTTCCGACCGGAGCTCCTACGAGCAGTACTTC.

This clone was counted only a few times. The chain uses TRBV15 and TRBJ1-5; D gene ambiguous. This CDR3 spans 15 amino acids. Germline loops: CDR1 LNHNV, CDR2 YYDKDF (reference sequence). V was cut by 0 bases and J by 7 bases, with 13 bases left in between. DNA of the CDR3: TGTGCCACCAGCAGAGATAAGGGCAGCGGGCAGCCCCAGCATTTT. Amino acids: CATSRDKGSGQPQHF.

CDR3 sequence (DNA): TGTGCCACCAGCAGAGGGCTAGCGGAAGACAATGAGCAGTTCTTC. Amino acid sequence: CATSRGLAEDNEQFF. The J gene is TRBJ2-1, the V gene TRBV15; 7 bases agree with TRBD2. CDR3 length: 15 amino acids. Trimming removed 1 base from V and 5 bases from J; junction bases left unmatched: 5. Germline lookup yields CDR1 LNHNV and CDR2 YYDKDF (reference sequence).

V usage is TRBV5-6 and J usage is TRBJ2-5; TRBD2 is a possible D gene (8 bases). Germline CDR1 SGHDT, CDR2 YYEEEE. CDR3 length equals 15 residues. V shed 4 bases and J shed 5 bases, with 18 bases lying between them. This chain's CDR3 is CASSPPGGGGETQYF. CDR3 DNA sequence: TGTGCCAGCAGCCCGCCGGGAGGGGGCGGGGAGACCCAGTACTTC. Combining the CDR3 with reference TRBV5-6 and TRBJ2-5 gives the whole variable domain DAGVTQSPTHLIKTRGQQVTLRCSPKSGHDTVSWYQQALGQGPQFIFQYYEEEERQRGNFPDRFSGHQFPNYSSELNVNALLLGDSALYLCASSPPGGGGETQYFGPGTRLLVL.

V usage is TRBV6-6 and J usage is TRBJ2-1; 9 bases agree with TRBD1. CDR3 length: 15 amino acids. Germline trimming cut 5 bases from V and 3 bases from J; bases unmatched to any gene: 5. Germline loops: CDR1 MNHNY, CDR2 SVGAGI (reference sequence). CDR3 in DNA: TGTGCCAGCAGTCCCGGGACAGGGAACTACAATGAGCAGTTCTTC. Protein product: CASSPGTGNYNEQFF.

V usage is TRBV5-1 and J usage is TRBJ1-4, with TRBD1 matching over 10 bases. Germline CDR1 and CDR2: SGHRS and YFSETQ. This CDR3 contains 14 residues. Trimming cost V 3 bases and J 8 bases; bases outside gene matches: 4. In DNA, the CDR3 is TGCGCCAGCAGCTGGACAGGGGGAGGAGAAAAACTGTTTTTT. It yields the protein CASSWTGGGEKLFF.

The rearrangement links TRBV2 to TRBJ2-1, with 7 bases matching TRBD2. Germline CDR1 and CDR2: SNHLY and FYNNEI. V shed 9 bases, J shed 3 bases, and the junction held 8 bases outside the gene matches. The CDR3 totals 14 residues. The CDR3 spells CASNLGGGYNEQFF. The CDR3 DNA follows: TGTGCCAGTAATCTGGGGGGGGGCTACAATGAGCAGTTCTTC. The full variable domain, rest sourced from reference TRBV2 and TRBJ2-1, is EPEVTQTPSHQVTQMGQEVILRCVPISNHLYFYWYRQILGQKVEFLVSFYNNEISEKSEIFDDQFSVERPDGSNFTLKIRSTKLEDSAMYFCASNLGGGYNEQFFGPGTRLTVL.

The chain joins TRBV21-1 to TRBJ2-1; TRBD1 was called by the table and not checked on the DNA. TRBV21-1 has pseudogene status. The CDR3 is 19 residues long. The CDR3 reads CASSKGERGDRGHYNEQFF. The CDR3 DNA reads TGTGCCAGCAGCAAAGGGGAGAGGGGAGACAGGGGACACTACAATGAGCAGTTCTTC.

The chain combines TRBV27 with TRBJ2-7, with 10 nucleotides matching TRBD1. Germline trimming cut 5 bases from V and 2 bases from J; bases unmatched to any gene: 3. The germline V gene has CDR1 MNHEY and CDR2 SMNVEV (reference sequence). This CDR3 has 14 amino acids. CDR3 bases: TGTGCCAGCAGTCGGACAGGGGGACCCTACGAGCAGTACTTC. It codes for CASSRTGGPYEQYF.

This rearrangement joins TRBV10-1 to TRBJ2-3, with D maybe TRBD2 (6 bases). The V gene's germline CDR1 is WNHNN and CDR2 SYGVQD (reference sequence). With 4 bases removed from V and 2 bases from J, the gap between germline ends came to 13 bases. CDR3 length: 15 residues. The CDR3 loop is CASSAAGRDTDTQYF. CDR3 in DNA: TGCGCCAGCAGTGCAGCGGGCAGGGACACAGATACGCAGTATTTT.

The chain couples TRBV2 to TRBJ2-3; TRBD2 matches at 9 bases. From germline, CDR1 is SNHLY and CDR2 FYNNEI. The CDR3 extends over 18 amino acids. With 11 bases clipped from V and 3 bases from J, the junction kept 21 bases outside the gene matches. The CDR3 DNA sequence: TGTGCCCGCCGGGGAGTAGCGGGGGTCCGGAGTGCAACAGATACGCAGTATTTT. Its translation is CARRGVAGVRSATDTQYF.

This clone was seen a few times. The V call is TRBV25-1, the J call TRBJ2-4; 9 bases match TRBD2. The V gene's germline CDR1 is MGHDK and CDR2 SYGVNS. V lost 2 bases, J lost 4 bases, and 12 bases stayed unmatched. The CDR3 runs to 18 residues. The CDR3 DNA reads as TGTGCCAGCAGTGAAAGGGGAGAGCGGGGGGATATGAAAAACATTCAGTACTTC. Its protein is CASSERGERGDMKNIQYF.

The gene calls are TRBV2 and TRBJ1-3; 9 bases are shared with TRBD1. CDR1 SNHLY and CDR2 FYNNEI come from the germline V gene. CDR3 length: 15 residues. Losses at the gene ends were 1 base for V and 2 bases for J; bases not matched to a gene: 0. The CDR3 protein is CASSEGQGAGNTIYF. CDR3 nucleotide sequence: TGTGCCAGCAGTGAAGGACAGGGGGCTGGAAACACCATATATTTT.

The V and J genes are TRBV28 and TRBJ2-3; no clear D. V dropped 8 bases and J dropped 5 bases, with 17 bases sitting between them. The CDR3 is made up of 14 amino acids. Germline lookup yields CDR1 MDHEN and CDR2 SYDVKM. The CDR3 bases are TGTGCCAGCCGTCCCGGGTCTCTCCTAGATACGCAGTATTTT. It specifies CASRPGSLLDTQYF.

This clone was detected a few times. The chain combines TRBV6-4 with TRBJ1-2; D is perhaps TRBD1 (6 bases). The CDR3 length is 14 residues. Trimming took 2 bases from V and 2 from J, leaving 9 bases between them. The germline CDR1 and CDR2 sequences are MRHNA and SNTAGT. The CDR3 sequence is CASSDRGTNYGYTF. The DNA for the CDR3 is TGTGCCAGCAGTGACAGGGGGACCAACTATGGCTACACCTTC.

The V call is TRBV7-7, the J call TRBJ2-5; TRBD1 matches 7 bases. CDR3 length: 20 residues. Germline loops: CDR1 SSHAT, CDR2 FNYEAQ (reference sequence). V dropped 5 bases and J dropped 4; count of bases not matched to a gene: 25. In nucleotides, the CDR3 is TGTGCCAGCAGCCAGACCCTCCCCCGGTTGGACAGGCTGGGAACAGAGACCCAGTACTTC. Amino acids: CASSQTLPRLDRLGTETQYF. The whole variable domain, filled in from reference TRBV7-7 and TRBJ2-5, reads GAGVSQSPRYKVTKRGQDVTLRCDPISSHATLYWYQQALGQGPEFLTYFNYEAQPDKSGLPSDRFSAERPEGSISTLTIQRTEQRDSAMYRCASSQTLPRLDRLGTETQYFGPGTRLLVL.

The genes are TRBV7-2 and TRBJ2-2, with TRBD1 matching 7 bases. The CDR3 runs 15 residues. V trimming: 5 bases; J trimming: 5 bases; junction bases outside the gene matches: 8. Germline V lookup: CDR1 SGHTA, CDR2 FQGNSA. The CDR3 loop is CASSPYRGTTGELFF. CDR3 sequence (DNA): TGTGCCAGCAGCCCTTACAGGGGAACGACCGGGGAGCTGTTTTTT.

This clone was detected a few times. V and J are TRBV6-5 and TRBJ1-3, with D unclear. CDR3 size: 13 residues. Trimming took 6 bases from V and 0 from J, leaving 6 bases between them. Per germline, CDR1 MNHEY and CDR2 SVGAGI. This CDR3 is CASRESSGNTIYF. The CDR3 coding sequence is TGTGCCAGCAGAGAGAGCTCTGGAAACACCATATATTTT.

V is TRBV10-2 and J is TRBJ1-6; D remains ambiguous. CDR3 size: 16 residues. V was pared by 3 bases and J by 2 bases, with 11 bases between. Germline V gene sequence: CDR1 WSHSY, CDR2 SAAADI. The CDR3 is CASSEGDSPYNSPLHF. The CDR3 DNA sequence: TGCGCCAGCAGTGAAGGAGATTCGCCCTATAATTCACCCCTCCACTTT.

The rearrangement links TRBV6-5 to TRBJ1-4, with TRBD1 as a possible D gene (5 bases). The CDR3 loop spans 13 amino acids. The V end lost 6 bases, the J end lost 8 bases, and 13 bases lay between the germline ends. CDR1 and CDR2 from the germline V gene are MNHEY and SVGAGI. This CDR3 reads CASSTTDSEKLFF. The CDR3 DNA reads TGTGCCAGCAGCACGACAGACTCCGAAAAACTGTTTTTT.

This chain joins TRBV2 and TRBJ1-6; weak D call: TRBD1 (6 bases). Trimming left V 6 bases short and J 3 bases short, with 9 bases between. Germline CDR1 is SNHLY and CDR2 is FYNNEI. CDR3 length: 14 amino acids. The CDR3 DNA sequence: TGTGCCAGCAGGGGCAGGGGCTATAATTCACCCCTCCACTTT. Amino acids: CASRGRGYNSPLHF.